Presented here are 18 T cell receptor beta chains from one specimen sequenced in a study of blood T cell repertoires in COVID-19. Clones were sequenced by immunoSEQ multiplex PCR, and TCRdb holds only the in-frame ones, with some missing. The data contain roughly 230,000 clones, 84% of them singletons. The sample consisted of peripheral blood. Receptors were obtained from a man in his fifties or sixties with active or convalescent COVID-19.

The gene calls are TRBV9 and TRBJ2-3; 8 nucleotides line up with TRBD2. Germline V CDR1 and CDR2: SGDLS, YYNGEE. The CDR3 totals 16 residues. Germline trimming cut 4 bases from V and 1 base from J; bases unmatched to any gene: 8. In DNA, the CDR3 is TGTGCCAGCAGCCCCCGGGCGGGGGGTCGCACAGATACGCAGTATTTT. As protein: CASSPRAGGRTDTQYF.

V and J are TRBV12-3 or TRBV12-4 and TRBJ1-3; TRBD1 is a possible D gene (5 bases). Trimming removed 7 bases from V and 3 bases from J, with 7 bases in between. The CDR3 consists of 12 residues. CDR3 nucleotides: TGTGCCAGCACCGGGGGTGGAAACACCATATATTTT. Translation gives CASTGGGNTIYF.

The rearrangement joins TRBV28 to TRBJ2-1; maybe TRBD1 (5 bases). The germline gives CDR1 MDHEN, CDR2 SYDVKM. V was clipped by 8 bases and J by 9 bases, with 11 bases between them. The CDR3 has 11 amino acids. In DNA, the CDR3 is TGTGCCAGCGAAAGAAGGGGTGAGCAGTTCTTC. Translation gives CASERRGEQFF.

V is TRBV29-1 and J is TRBJ2-1; D perhaps matches TRBD2 (6 bases). There are 12 residues in the CDR3. CDR1 is SQVTM and CDR2 is ANQGSEA in the germline V gene. V shed 4 bases and J shed 6 bases, with 10 bases lying between them. CDR3 sequence reads: CSVVGGTNEQFF. CDR3 coding DNA: TGCAGCGTTGTTGGAGGGACCAATGAGCAGTTCTTC.

The rearrangement uses TRBV2 and TRBJ2-7; 7 bases align to TRBD1. Germline V gene sequence: CDR1 SNHLY, CDR2 FYNNEI. CDR3 length equals 14 residues. The ends lost 4 bases at V and 2 bases at J; junction bases unmatched: 5. CDR3 loop: CASSGRDRPYEQYF. The CDR3 nucleotides are TGTGCCAGCAGTGGCCGGGACAGACCCTACGAGCAGTACTTC.

The V gene is TRBV29-1, the J gene TRBJ2-1; a weak D match, TRBD2 (6 bases). With 4 bases removed from V and 0 bases from J, the gap between germline ends came to 13 bases. Germline values: CDR1 SQVTM, CDR2 ANQGSEA. The CDR3 contains 15 residues. The CDR3 region has the DNA TGCAGCGTTGTGGGGGGATTGAGCTCCTACAATGAGCAGTTCTTC. Translating gives CSVVGGLSSYNEQFF.

V and J are TRBV10-3 and TRBJ1-2; tentative D call: TRBD1 (6 bases). Trimming removed 2 bases from V and 3 bases from J, with 13 bases in between. Germline CDR1 ENHRY, CDR2 SYGVKD. The CDR3 covers 15 residues. CDR3 bases: TGTGCCATCAGTGAGCCCCCGGACAGCCACTATGGCTACACCTTC. Protein: CAISEPPDSHYGYTF.

This clone was seen only once. The DNA for the CDR3 is TGTGCCAGCAGTTACGGGCAGGGATTGACTGGAAACACCATATATTTT. Its translation is CASSYGQGLTGNTIYF. The chain joins TRBV6-5 to TRBJ1-3; a possible D gene is TRBD1 (5 bases). Deletions cut 2 bases from V and 2 bases from J, with 13 bases between. The CDR3 sequence is 16 residues long. CDR1 is MNHEY, CDR2 SVGAGI, per germline.

The gene calls are TRBV2 and TRBJ1-4; D gene ambiguous. This CDR3 has 11 amino acids. Germline lookup yields CDR1 SNHLY and CDR2 FYNNEI. Trimming took 8 bases from V and 12 from J, leaving 13 bases between them. CDR3 DNA: TGTGCCAGCGGGAGGAGTGAGGAACTGTTTTTT. The encoded protein is CASGRSEELFF.

The rearrangement links TRBV7-2 to TRBJ2-3, with D possibly matching TRBD1 (6 bases). Trimming left V 5 bases short and J 0 bases short, with 12 bases between. Germline V CDR1 and CDR2: SGHTA, FQGNSA. There are 15 residues in the CDR3. DNA for the CDR3: TGTGCCAGCAGCCCAGGACAGCCGAGCACAGATACGCAGTATTTT. Translation: CASSPGQPSTDTQYF.

The sample holds a few counts of this clone. The genes are TRBV11-1 and TRBJ1-5; unclear D gene. Germline V CDR1 and CDR2: SGHAT, FQDESV (reference sequence). This CDR3 comprises 13 residues. With 3 bases removed from V and 1 base from J, the gap between germline ends came to 4 bases. The CDR3 region has the DNA TGTGCCAGCAGCTTGGAGAGCAATCAGCCCCAGCATTTT. Translated: CASSLESNQPQHF.

The CDR3 DNA reads TGTGCCAGCAGTTTCCGCTCTCGGCCCACGGGAGAGACCCAGTACTTC. It specifies CASSFRSRPTGETQYF. The chain recombines TRBV28 with TRBJ2-5; the D is unclear. The germline V and J ends were trimmed by 3 bases and 4 bases, with 18 bases remaining between them. Germline V gene data show CDR1 as MDHEN and CDR2 as SYDVKM. This CDR3 has 16 residues.

The chain has TRBV6-2 or TRBV6-3 and TRBJ1-5; 7 bases map to TRBD1. The germline V gene encodes CDR1 MNHEY and CDR2 SVGEGT. Trimming at V came to 6 bases and at J to 4 bases, leaving 6 bases not matched to a gene. This CDR3 region has 14 residues. CDR3 loop: CASSLPRGNQPQHF. CDR3 bases: TGTGCCAGCAGCCTTCCCAGGGGGAATCAGCCCCAGCATTTT.

The chain joins TRBV7-9 to TRBJ1-1, with D unresolved. The germline V gene encodes CDR1 SEHNR and CDR2 FQNEAQ (reference sequence). V gave up 3 bases and J gave up 3 bases, with 5 bases separating them. The CDR3 is 12 residues long. The CDR3 DNA reads TGTGCCAGCAGCTTCGGGGACACTGAAGCTTTCTTT. This encodes CASSFGDTEAFF.

The rearrangement joins TRBV18 to TRBJ2-7; D might be TRBD2 (6 bases). Trimming pared 2 bases from V and 0 bases from J, leaving 11 bases between. The CDR3 has 15 amino acids. Germline V CDR1 and CDR2: KGHSH, LQKENI. The CDR3 coding sequence is TGTGCCAGCTCACCAAGGAGGGAAAACTCCTACGAGCAGTACTTC. Protein sequence: CASSPRRENSYEQYF.

The chain recombines TRBV5-4 with TRBJ2-3; 7 bases line up with TRBD2. The CDR3 extends over 15 amino acids. V shed 1 base, J shed 0 bases, and the junction held 2 bases outside the gene matches. Germline-derived CDR1 and CDR2 are SGHNT and YYREEE (reference sequence). The CDR3 is CASSLRRGSTDTQYF. For the CDR3, the DNA is TGTGCCAGCAGCTTGAGGCGGGGGAGCACAGATACGCAGTATTTT.

This chain links TRBV7-9 with TRBJ1-4, with a weak D call TRBD1 (5 bases). V was clipped by 5 bases and J by 4 bases, with 14 bases between them. The CDR3 consists of 15 residues. Germline values: CDR1 SEHNR, CDR2 FQNEAQ (reference sequence). The CDR3 protein is CASSVGHHDNEKLFF. CDR3 coding DNA: TGTGCCAGCAGCGTCGGACACCATGATAATGAAAAACTGTTTTTT.

This chain joins TRBV5-1 and TRBJ1-6; D might be TRBD1 (6 bases). This CDR3 has 15 amino acids. Per germline, CDR1 SGHRS and CDR2 YFSETQ. Trimming removed 5 bases from V and 5 bases from J, with 14 bases in between. This CDR3 reads CASSVDSADNSPLHF. The CDR3 DNA reads TGCGCCAGCAGTGTGGACAGCGCTGATAATTCACCCCTCCACTTT.